One and the same sample provided the 10 T cell receptor beta chains below, sequenced in a study of T cell changes during pregnancy in multiple sclerosis. Clones were sequenced by immunoSEQ multiplex PCR, and TCRdb holds only the in-frame ones, with some missing. Of some 28,000 clones in the sample, 85% to 90% were seen once. The sequenced sample was CD8+ T cells from peripheral blood mononuclear cells, obtained before pregnancy. The receptors originated from a female donor with multiple sclerosis, enrolled in a pregnancy study.

For this clone: Other DNA sequences within the sample encode an identical CDR3. This sequence joins TRBV27 and TRBJ1-2; D remains unclear. The germline gives CDR1 MNHEY, CDR2 SMNVEV (reference sequence). This CDR3 region has 13 residues. Trimming removed 2 bases from V and 7 bases from J, with 11 bases in between. The CDR3 DNA reads as TGTGCCAGCAGTTTAGGTGGTCTAGGTGGCTACACCTTC. It encodes CASSLGGLGGYTF.

The chain joins TRBV6-4 to TRBJ2-1; 11 nucleotides match TRBD2. The V gene's germline CDR1 is MRHNA and CDR2 SNTAGT. J gave up 11 bases and V 0 bases, and 12 bases lay outside the gene matches. This CDR3 is 17 amino acids long. The CDR3 here is CASSDSGGTSGGTQQFF. CDR3 in DNA: TGTGCCAGCAGTGACTCGGGAGGAACTAGCGGGGGTACCCAGCAGTTCTTC.

J is TRBJ1-2 and V is TRBV9, with no clear D. This CDR3 is 13 amino acids long. Between the trimmed V and J ends, which lost 3 bases and 3 bases, there was a span of 9 bases. Germline CDR1 is SGDLS and CDR2 is YYNGEE. DNA for the CDR3: TGTGCCAGCAGCGGCCGGTTCGACTATGGCTACACCTTC. It encodes CASSGRFDYGYTF.

The V and J genes are TRBV5-1 and TRBJ2-5, with 13 positions matching TRBD2. Germline trimming cut 0 bases from V and 1 base from J; bases unmatched to any gene: 0. Looked up from germline, CDR1 is SGHRS and CDR2 is YFSETQ. The CDR3 covers 16 residues. This CDR3 reads CASSLGLAGGQETQYF. In DNA form, the CDR3 reads TGCGCCAGCAGCTTGGGACTAGCGGGGGGCCAAGAGACCCAGTACTTC.

This chain joins TRBV15 and TRBJ1-1; D remains unclear. Germline V gene data show CDR1 as LNHNV and CDR2 as YYDKDF (reference sequence). The V end was cut by 2 bases, the J end by 3 bases, with 7 bases between. The CDR3 is 13 residues long. CDR3 region: CATSRSPDTEAFF. The CDR3 bases are TGTGCCACCAGCAGATCCCCAGACACTGAAGCTTTCTTT.

This chain joins TRBV29-1 and TRBJ1-5; 7 bases match TRBD1. With 6 bases clipped from V and 0 bases from J, the junction kept 5 bases outside the gene matches. Germline CDR1 is SQVTM and CDR2 is ANQGSEA. CDR3 size: 14 residues. CDR3 residues: CSVSQGPSNQPQHF. The CDR3 DNA is TGCAGCGTCTCACAGGGGCCTAGCAATCAGCCCCAGCATTTT.

This clone showed up just once. This chain connects TRBV27 to TRBJ1-5; unclear D gene. CDR3 size: 14 residues. V shed 6 bases and J shed 2 bases, with 11 bases lying between them. Germline loops: CDR1 MNHEY, CDR2 SMNVEV (reference sequence). CDR3 amino acids: CASSFTPGNQPQHF. Here the CDR3 DNA reads TGTGCCAGCAGCTTCACCCCGGGCAATCAGCCCCAGCATTTT.

This chain links TRBV5-4 with TRBJ1-2, with 7 bases aligning to TRBD1. Losses at the gene ends were 4 bases for V and 7 bases for J; bases not matched to a gene: 10. CDR3 size: 14 residues. Looked up from germline, CDR1 is SGHNT and CDR2 is YYREEE (reference sequence). The CDR3 region is CASSPSTGRPGYTF. CDR3 nucleotide sequence: TGTGCCAGCAGCCCATCGACAGGGCGACCTGGCTACACCTTC.

The chain uses TRBV19 and TRBJ2-7; D is uncertain. V shed 5 bases and J shed 3 bases, with 17 bases lying between them. CDR1 is LNHDA and CDR2 is SQIVND in the germline V gene (reference sequence). This CDR3 region has 15 residues. The DNA of the CDR3 is TGTGCCAGTAGTGTGCTCGGCGGAACATACTACGAGCAGTACTTC. Protein sequence: CASSVLGGTYYEQYF.

This chain connects TRBV9 to TRBJ2-2, with a tentative D call TRBD1 (6 bases). Germline assignment: CDR1 SGDLS and CDR2 YYNGEE. Trimming removed 0 bases from V and 6 bases from J, with 15 bases in between. CDR3 length: 16 amino acids. The DNA of the CDR3 is TGTGCCAGCAGCGTAGCTTTGGACAGAAGGCCCGGGGAGCTGTTTTTT. It specifies CASSVALDRRPGELFF. Combining the CDR3 with reference TRBV9 and TRBJ2-2 gives the whole variable domain DSGVTQTPKHLITATGQRVTLRCSPRSGDLSVYWYQQSLDQGLQFLIQYYNGEERAKGNILERFSAQQFPDLHSELNLSSLELGDSALYFCASSVALDRRPGELFFGEGSRLTVL.